These T cell receptor beta chains were read from a single sample in a study of cytomegalovirus exposure and HLA in healthy donors. Using immunoSEQ multiplex PCR, the repertoire was profiled, and TCRdb retains in-frame clones only, with some absent. The sample records around 170,000 clones, about 65% being singletons. The source material was PBMCs. These receptors all stem from a girl between 10 and 17 years old in good health and CMV-seronegative. Both conserved end residues are part of each CDR3. The D gene is left open where the match is weak. Where a row states a size, it is once, few, many or the class of an expanded clone; other rows omit it.

j_gene | v_gene | abundance | d_gene | CDR3nt | CDR3aa
TRBJ2-5 | TRBV9 | NA | TRBD1 | TGTGCCAGCAGCGTATCGACAGGGGTACTCCAAGAGACCCAGTACTTC | CASSVSTGVLQETQYF
TRBJ2-1 | TRBV5-1 | NA | NA | TGCGCCAGCAGCTTGGCCGCGGGCAATGAGCAGTTCTTC | CASSLAAGNEQFF
TRBJ2-2 | TRBV7-9 | NA | TRBD1 | TGTGCCAGCAGCGACAGGGCTAACACCGGGGAGCTGTTTTTT | CASSDRANTGELFF
TRBJ1-5 | TRBV2 | NA | NA | TGTGCCAGCAGTGAACACAATCAGCCCCAGCATTTT | CASSEHNQPQHF
TRBJ2-7 | TRBV5-6 | NA | NA | TGTGCCAGCAGCTCGGGATACCGAGGAGGCCCTTGGGACGAGCAGTACTTC | CASSSGYRGGPWDEQYF
TRBJ2-7 | TRBV18 | NA | NA | TGTGCCAGCTCACCCTCTTCCTACGAGCAGTACTTC | CASSPSSYEQYF
TRBJ1-2 | TRBV7-3 | few | NA | TGTGCCAGCAGCTTAGGGGGCGAATCTCATGGCTACACCTTC | CASSLGGESHGYTF
TRBJ1-5 | TRBV19 | NA | NA | TGTGCCAGTACCATCGAAGGGGCCCGGGGGAATCAGCCCCAGCATTTT | CASTIEGARGNQPQHF
TRBJ1-6 | TRBV7-8 | NA | NA | TGTGCCAGCAGCTTAGTAGACAGAGCCCCAGGCTCCTATAATTCACCCCTCCACTTT | CASSLVDRAPGSYNSPLHF
TRBJ2-7 | TRBV2 | NA | TRBD1 | TGTGCCAGCAGAAGGACAGGGGGTGGAGTAGGGCAGTACTTC | CASRRTGGGVGQYF
TRBJ1-4 | TRBV19 | NA | TRBD1 | TGTGCCAGTTATTCCGCCGGGACAGGGTACGAAAAACTGTTTTTT | CASYSAGTGYEKLFF
TRBJ1-6 | TRBV27 | once | NA | TGTGCCAGCAGTTTTCTCTCCGGGGGAAATAATTCACCCCTCCACTTT | CASSFLSGGNNSPLHF
TRBJ2-5 | TRBV5-1 | few | NA | TGCGCCAGCAGCAAAGGGAGTGGGGTCCAAGAGACCCAGTACTTC | CASSKGSGVQETQYF
TRBJ1-6 | TRBV6-5 | NA | TRBD1 | TGTGCCAGCAGTGCACAGGGGGATAGTTCACCCCTCCACTTT | CASSAQGDSSPLHF
TRBJ1-4 | TRBV6-1 | NA | NA | TGTGCCAGCAGCCGGACAGAGGGCGAAAAACTGTTTTTT | CASSRTEGEKLFF